Below, one T cell receptor beta chain is given with its context. Its antigen is not identified. Sequence at one end of the junction differs from germline and may be a read error. The germline V gene encodes CDR1 SGHRS and CDR2 YFSETQ. The CDR3 runs 16 residues. A primer matching the constant region was used to make TCR beta cDNA from 500 to 600 ng of total RNA. Generation of the TCR beta libraries relied on three nested multiplex PCR rounds using slightly modified ARM-PCR. Both of the initial two PCR rounds ran for around 9 cycles and employed TRBV1-TRBV30 forward primers alongside a C-beta reverse primer. TCRdb re-called the multiplex PCR reads through MiXCR, storing one row per CDR3 protein. The sample carries about 97,000 distinct CDR3 sequences, 65% to 75% recorded once. This entry is derived from a study of tumor-infiltrating lymphocytes in primary liver carcinoma. On the study more broadly: The study enrolled male and female patients aged 30 to 69 years. Stage T1-T3 N0M0 tumors measured roughly 4.2 to 10 cm at most.

The tissue used was unsorted bulk material of about 19-30 mg. RNA and DNA were co-extracted from it with the AllPrep DNA/RNA mini kit. Resecting the tumor surgically was how the patients' primary liver carcinoma was treated. General observations from the study: Roughly 7.5-24% of top clones, and no more, occurred in all five tumor regions.

Source material: liver tumor tissue from sampling region 2. Subset meaning: tumor region T2, inferior pole. The chain couples TRBV5-1 to TRBJ2-4; the D gene is possibly TRBD1 (6 bases). This receptor was identified in a woman between 55 and 75 years old with primary liver carcinoma and hepatitis B virus infection. The CDR3 sequence: CASSLGAGSVKNIRYF. DNA for the CDR3: TGTGCCAGCAGCTTGGGGGCAGGGAGCGTCAAAAACATTCGGTACTTC.